These 32 T cell receptor beta chains originate from one sample sequenced in a study of graft-versus-host responses after intestinal transplantation (dated by TCRdb to the early 2020s). For these receptors, no antigen is known. Per the publication, the time point label means: cells obtained before transplantation from donor or recipient. The library was produced with the immunoSEQ multiplex PCR assay. This is the immuneACCESS table as TCRdb keeps it, with only in-frame sequences that have V and J called. A part of the clones is gone; compared with another copy, unresolved V genes explain less than half, and the rest is unexplained. For this sample the table gives fewer than 110,000 clones, of which over 85% were detected only once. The ten largest clones represent 0.9% to 1.5% of the sample. Sequences were derived from unstimulated CD8+ T cells sorted from spleen or lymph node cells, sampled before intestinal transplant. These TCRs come from a human donor who received an intestinal transplant.

The chain has TRBV9 and TRBJ1-1; D possibly corresponds to TRBD1 (5 bases). Germline CDR1 reads SGDLS; CDR2 reads YYNGEE. V lost 6 bases and J 5 bases, leaving 14 bases between the germline ends. This CDR3 contains 13 residues. The DNA of the CDR3 is TGTGCCAGCACTCGTGGCGGGGCGACTGAAGCTTTCTTT. Protein sequence: CASTRGGATEAFF.

A note on this clone: One end of the junction fails to match germline, which may point to a read error. This rearrangement joins TRBV27 to TRBJ1-3, with D uncertain. The V gene's germline CDR1 is MNHEY and CDR2 SMNVEV (reference sequence). CDR3 length: 16 residues. The CDR3, as DNA: TGTACCAGTTCCGGGGTGGGAGTGTCTTCTGGAAACACCATATATTTT. Its translation is CTSSGVGVSSGNTIYF.

The chain links TRBV4-1 to TRBJ2-4; D is possibly TRBD1 (5 bases). Between the trimmed V and J ends, which lost 4 bases and 6 bases, there was a span of 13 bases. The CDR3 runs 14 residues. Germline V gene data show CDR1 as MGHRA and CDR2 as YSYEKL. This CDR3 is CASSRGPPGNIQYF. The CDR3 DNA reads as TGCGCCAGCAGCCGGGGCCCCCCGGGAAACATTCAGTACTTC.

The J gene is TRBJ2-1, the V gene TRBV4-2; perhaps TRBD1 as D (6 bases). The germline V gene has CDR1 LGHNA and CDR2 YNFKEQ. The CDR3 is 17 residues long. Trimming left V 1 base short and J 2 bases short, with 15 bases between. The CDR3 sequence: CASSQVGRDNPYNEQFF. CDR3 sequence (DNA): TGTGCCAGCAGCCAAGTAGGTCGGGACAACCCCTACAATGAGCAGTTCTTC.

V is TRBV7-9 and J is TRBJ2-1; 8 positions agree with TRBD2. The V gene's germline CDR1 is SEHNR and CDR2 FQNEAQ (reference sequence). The CDR3 has 15 amino acids. After removal of 4 bases from V and 7 bases from J, the junction contained 9 bases not matched to a gene. DNA for the CDR3: TGTGCCAGCAGCTCCGGGACTAGAATTGGGAATGAGCAGTTCTTC. As protein: CASSSGTRIGNEQFF.

V and J are TRBV15 and TRBJ1-1, with D uncertain. The V gene's germline CDR1 is LNHNV and CDR2 YYDKDF (reference sequence). V was pared by 1 base and J by 4 bases, with 4 bases between. The CDR3 sequence is 12 residues long. CDR3 in amino acids: CATSRGSTEAFF. CDR3 sequence (DNA): TGTGCCACCAGCAGAGGAAGCACTGAAGCTTTCTTT.

Written as DNA, the CDR3 is TGCGCCAGCAGCTTGGAAGGAGCAAACTATGGCTACACCTTC. It encodes CASSLEGANYGYTF. The rearrangement uses TRBV5-1 and TRBJ1-2; no firm D call. V shed 0 bases and J shed 2 bases, with 8 bases lying between them. This CDR3 is 14 amino acids long. The germline V gene has CDR1 SGHRS and CDR2 YFSETQ. Supplemented by reference TRBV5-1 and TRBJ1-2, the full variable domain reads KAGVTQTPRYLIKTRGQQVTLSCSPISGHRSVSWYQQTPGQGLQFLFEYFSETQRNKGNFPGRFSGRQFSNSRSEMNVSTLELGDSALYLCASSLEGANYGYTFGSGTRLTVV.

This clone showed up just a few times. V and J are TRBV6-4 and TRBJ1-6; D unclear. Per the germline V gene, CDR1 is MRHNA and CDR2 is SNTAGT. This CDR3 is 15 amino acids long. The V and J ends lost 0 bases and 6 bases respectively, with 9 bases between them. CDR3 loop: CASSDSRQVNSPLHF. In nucleotides, the CDR3 is TGTGCCAGCAGTGACTCGCGGCAGGTTAATTCACCCCTCCACTTT.

The chain carries TRBV27 and TRBJ1-2; 11 positions agree with TRBD1. With V trimmed by 5 bases and J by 8 bases, 7 bases remained unmatched. Germline CDR1 reads MNHEY; CDR2 reads SMNVEV (reference sequence). The CDR3 extends over 14 amino acids. CDR3 DNA: TGTGCCAGCAGTCTAGGACAGGGGGCATGGGGCTACACCTTC. This encodes CASSLGQGAWGYTF.

This clone showed up just once. The chain uses TRBV7-9 and TRBJ2-7; maybe TRBD1 (5 bases). This CDR3 is 15 amino acids long. Germline CDR1 reads SEHNR; CDR2 reads FQNEAQ (reference sequence). Trimming pared 5 bases from V and 5 bases from J, leaving 19 bases between. CDR3 in amino acids: CASSGDDSEIDEQYF. CDR3 sequence (DNA): TGTGCCAGCAGCGGAGACGACAGCGAAATCGACGAGCAGTACTTC.

The chain has TRBV4-2 and TRBJ2-5, with 11 bases aligning to TRBD2. Germline V lookup: CDR1 LGHNA, CDR2 YNFKEQ. Germline trimming cut 4 bases from V and 5 bases from J; bases unmatched to any gene: 6. The CDR3 contains 15 residues. The CDR3 DNA reads TGTGCCAGCAGCCCCTATAGCGGGGGGGACGAGACCCAGTACTTC. Residues: CASSPYSGGDETQYF.

The J gene is TRBJ1-4, the V gene TRBV2; D might be TRBD1 (6 bases). V was cut by 7 bases and J by 7 bases, with 10 bases left in between. Germline values: CDR1 SNHLY, CDR2 FYNNEI. The CDR3 has 12 amino acids. The CDR3 loop is CASKGQFEKLFF. Here the CDR3 DNA reads TGTGCCAGCAAAGGACAGTTTGAAAAACTGTTTTTT.

The CDR3 spells CASSSPSVYRNEQFF. DNA for the CDR3: TGTGCCAGCAGCTCCCCTAGCGTTTATCGGAATGAGCAGTTCTTC. The rearrangement links TRBV13 to TRBJ2-1, with a tentative D call TRBD2 (6 bases). This CDR3 has 15 amino acids. Germline values: CDR1 PRHDT, CDR2 FYEKMQ (reference sequence). Between the trimmed V and J ends, which lost 4 bases and 7 bases, there was a span of 17 bases.

This clone was seen once. The CDR3 DNA follows: TGTGCCAGCAGTTACATGGGGGGCACTGAAGCTTTCTTT. Amino acids: CASSYMGGTEAFF. The gene calls are TRBV6-5 and TRBJ1-1, with D maybe TRBD1 (5 bases). This CDR3 contains 13 residues. CDR1 MNHEY and CDR2 SVGAGI come from the germline V gene. Trimming stripped 2 bases from V and 4 bases from J, with 8 bases between.

The rearrangement uses TRBV6-5 and TRBJ2-3; no reliable D call. Trimming took off 2 bases at V and 5 bases at J, with 8 bases between the two ends. The germline V gene encodes CDR1 MNHEY and CDR2 SVGAGI. The CDR3 has 13 amino acids. CDR3 residues: CASSYGVRDTQYF. The CDR3 DNA follows: TGTGCCAGCAGTTACGGTGTGCGAGATACGCAGTATTTT.

CDR3 coding DNA: TGTGCCAGTAGTATAGGAGGGGCGGCCGGGGAGCTGTTTTTT. Translated, it gives CASSIGGAAGELFF. This chain uses TRBV19 with TRBJ2-2; D assignment may be TRBD1 or TRBD2 (5 bases each). The germline V gene has CDR1 LNHDA and CDR2 SQIVND (reference sequence). Between the trimmed V and J ends, which lost 1 base and 6 bases, there was a span of 9 bases. CDR3 length: 14 amino acids.

This rearrangement joins TRBV30 to TRBJ2-1; TRBD2 matches 11 bases. V shed 4 bases, J shed 0 bases, and the junction held 5 bases outside the gene matches. Germline CDR1 reads GTSNPN; CDR2 reads SVGIG (reference sequence). The length of the CDR3 is 16 residues. This chain's CDR3 is CAWIAGGGYSYNEQFF. The CDR3 region has the DNA TGTGCCTGGATAGCGGGGGGGGGCTACTCCTACAATGAGCAGTTCTTC.

This clone was seen only once. V is TRBV4-1 and J is TRBJ2-3; TRBD1 aligns across 8 bases. Per the germline V gene, CDR1 is MGHRA and CDR2 is YSYEKL. V lost 3 bases to trimming and J lost 0 bases; unmatched junction nucleotides: 8. This CDR3 region has 17 residues. The CDR3 sequence is CASSHPLGQGSTDTQYF. CDR3 nucleotides: TGCGCCAGCAGCCATCCTCTTGGACAGGGTAGCACAGATACGCAGTATTTT.

This chain connects TRBV2 to TRBJ1-4; D is possibly TRBD1 (6 bases). The CDR3 extends over 14 amino acids. Germline V CDR1 and CDR2: SNHLY, FYNNEI. Trimming removed 6 bases at V and 4 bases at J, with 12 bases between. The chain's CDR3 is CASSRMDSNEKLFF. The CDR3 region has the DNA TGTGCCAGCAGCCGGATGGACAGTAATGAAAAACTGTTTTTT.

V and J are TRBV6-4 and TRBJ2-1; 9 nucleotides align to TRBD2. Per germline, CDR1 MRHNA and CDR2 SNTAGT. Trimming took 0 bases from V and 6 from J; bases not matched to a gene: 0. The CDR3 contains 14 residues. The CDR3 DNA is TGTGCCAGCAGTGACTCGCGGGGGGGCAATGAGCAGTTCTTC. Amino acids: CASSDSRGGNEQFF.

This chain links TRBV7-6 with TRBJ2-5, with 13 bases identical to TRBD2. Germline CDR1 reads SGHVS; CDR2 reads FNYEAQ. This CDR3 is 15 amino acids long. J was trimmed by 6 bases and V by 5 bases; bases with no gene match: 6. The CDR3 DNA reads as TGTGCCAGCAGCGAGGGACTAGCGGGGTTTAAGACCCAGTACTTC. Residues: CASSEGLAGFKTQYF.

The chain links TRBV7-9 to TRBJ2-5; maybe TRBD1 (5 bases). The CDR3 covers 18 residues. The V gene lost 5 bases and the J gene lost 3 bases, with 25 bases spanning the gap. Germline V CDR1 and CDR2: SEHNR, FQNEAQ (reference sequence). DNA of the CDR3: TGTGCCAGCAGCCCTAGTTTTGGGATTGGGGCCCCTGAAGAGACCCAGTACTTC. Amino acid sequence: CASSPSFGIGAPEETQYF.

This clone was observed once. The rearrangement links TRBV2 to TRBJ1-2; the D gene is possibly TRBD1 (5 bases). This CDR3 contains 12 residues. The ends were cut back, 8 bases at V and 2 bases at J, with 9 bases in the middle. Germline assignment: CDR1 SNHLY and CDR2 FYNNEI. The DNA for the CDR3 is TGTGCCAGCGCCACAGGAAACTATGGCTACACCTTC. Translated: CASATGNYGYTF.

The chain links TRBV11-2 to TRBJ2-1; either TRBD1 or TRBD2 may supply D (5 bases each). This CDR3 has 12 amino acids. The V end lost 5 bases, the J end lost 5 bases, and 7 bases lay between the germline ends. Germline V lookup: CDR1 SGHAT, CDR2 FQNNGV. This CDR3 is CASSEGNNEQFF. In DNA, the CDR3 is TGTGCCAGCAGCGAGGGGAACAATGAGCAGTTCTTC.

The J gene is TRBJ1-1, the V gene TRBV7-9; no definite D call. CDR1 and CDR2 (germline): SEHNR, FQNEAQ (reference sequence). The CDR3 spans 12 residues. V lost 5 bases to trimming and J lost 8 bases, with 12 bases between them. The CDR3 bases are TGTGCCAGCAGCCCCCCCCGGGAGGAAGCTTTCTTT. Translating gives CASSPPREEAFF.

This rearrangement joins TRBV10-1 to TRBJ1-2, with a weak D call TRBD1 (5 bases). This CDR3 contains 13 residues. With 6 bases removed from V and 8 bases from J, the gap between germline ends came to 16 bases. Germline-derived CDR1 and CDR2 are WNHNN and SYGVQD (reference sequence). DNA of the CDR3: TGCGCCAGCAGCGAGGGACGGGCGGCAGGCTACACCTTC. It is translated as CASSEGRAAGYTF.

The rearrangement joins TRBV15 to TRBJ2-7, with D tentatively TRBD1 or TRBD2 (5 bases each). Per germline, CDR1 LNHNV and CDR2 YYDKDF (reference sequence). The V and J ends lost 5 bases and 0 bases respectively, with 14 bases between them. The CDR3 totals 15 residues. CDR3 coding DNA: TGTGCCACCAGCCCTGCCCGGGACCACTCCTACGAGCAGTACTTC. Protein product: CATSPARDHSYEQYF.

The rearrangement links TRBV5-1 to TRBJ1-2, with a weak D call TRBD1 (6 bases). The CDR3 is 14 amino acids. CDR1 is SGHRS, CDR2 YFSETQ, per germline. Trimming took off 0 bases at V and 4 bases at J, with 10 bases between the two ends. CDR3 coding DNA: TGCGCCAGCAGCTTGGATGGGGGGCCCTATGGCTACACCTTC. It is translated as CASSLDGGPYGYTF. Full variable domain (missing parts from reference TRBV5-1 and TRBJ1-2): KAGVTQTPRYLIKTRGQQVTLSCSPISGHRSVSWYQQTPGQGLQFLFEYFSETQRNKGNFPGRFSGRQFSNSRSEMNVSTLELGDSALYLCASSLDGGPYGYTFGSGTRLTVV.

V is TRBV9 and J is TRBJ2-1; perhaps D is TRBD1 or TRBD2 (6 bases each). CDR1 is SGDLS, CDR2 YYNGEE, per germline. Trimming removed 3 bases at V and 9 bases at J, with 16 bases between. This CDR3 is 14 amino acids long. Here the CDR3 DNA reads TGTGCCAGCAGCGAACGGGGGCTAGCTGGTGAGCAGTTCTTC. Translated, it gives CASSERGLAGEQFF. The full variable domain, rest sourced from reference TRBV9 and TRBJ2-1, is DSGVTQTPKHLITATGQRVTLRCSPRSGDLSVYWYQQSLDQGLQFLIQYYNGEERAKGNILERFSAQQFPDLHSELNLSSLELGDSALYFCASSERGLAGEQFFGPGTRLTVL.

V gene TRBV6-1 combines with J gene TRBJ1-5; D remains ambiguous. CDR3 length equals 16 residues. The V gene's germline CDR1 is MNHNS and CDR2 SASEGT. Trimming took 2 bases from V and 3 from J, leaving 14 bases between them. CDR3 nucleotide sequence: TGTGCCAGCAGTGAAACGGATAGGGTAATCAATCAGCCCCAGCATTTT. Amino acid sequence: CASSETDRVINQPQHF.

The rearrangement links TRBV6-5 to TRBJ1-1; D uncertain. Trimming removed 7 bases at V and 1 base at J, with 10 bases between. Germline V gene lookup returns CDR1 MNHEY and CDR2 SVGAGI. The CDR3 consists of 13 residues. The CDR3 protein is CASNGRENTEAFF. The DNA of the CDR3 is TGTGCCAGCAACGGGCGGGAGAACACTGAAGCTTTCTTT.

The chain carries TRBV4-2 and TRBJ1-1; 8 bases are a match to TRBD1. The CDR3 runs to 16 residues. Unmatched junction bases numbered 4, after V lost 0 bases and J lost 1 base. CDR1 is LGHNA and CDR2 is YNFKEQ in the germline V gene. The CDR3 reads CASSQETGQGNTEAFF. Here the CDR3 DNA reads TGTGCCAGCAGCCAAGAGACAGGACAGGGGAACACTGAAGCTTTCTTT.